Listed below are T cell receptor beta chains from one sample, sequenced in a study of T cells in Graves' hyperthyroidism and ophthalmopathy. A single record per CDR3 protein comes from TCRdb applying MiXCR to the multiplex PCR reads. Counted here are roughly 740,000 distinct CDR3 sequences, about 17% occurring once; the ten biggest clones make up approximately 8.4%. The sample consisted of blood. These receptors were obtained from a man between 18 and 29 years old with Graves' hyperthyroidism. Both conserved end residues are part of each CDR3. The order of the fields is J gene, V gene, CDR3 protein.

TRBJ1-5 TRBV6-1 CASSRDRGSGQPQHF
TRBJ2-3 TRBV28 CASSQTGSILADTQYF
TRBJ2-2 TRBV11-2 CASSARPANTGELFF
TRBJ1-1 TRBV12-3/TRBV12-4 CASSRTGTTEAFF
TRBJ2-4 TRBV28 CASSSGSQGIQYF
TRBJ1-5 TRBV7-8 CASSAVGGTSNQPQHF
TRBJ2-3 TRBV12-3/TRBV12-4 CASSWDRKGTQYF
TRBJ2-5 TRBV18 CASSAGLAETQYF
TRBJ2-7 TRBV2 CASSEWGLAYEQYF
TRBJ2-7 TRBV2 CASRHRDRGHHEQYF
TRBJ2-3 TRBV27 CASRLAGGGDTQYF
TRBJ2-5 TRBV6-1 CASSEHPGSETQYF
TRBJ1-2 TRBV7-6 CASSPLTANYGYTF
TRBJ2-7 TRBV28 CASNLTPGGHISYEQYF
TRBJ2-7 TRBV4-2 CASSQDRGLSEQYF
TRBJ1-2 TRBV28 CASSLFRGSPYGYTF
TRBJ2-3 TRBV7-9 CASISGRVTDTQYF
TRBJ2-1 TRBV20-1 CSATEGLRGKQFF
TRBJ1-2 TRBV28 CASSAARGHYGYTF
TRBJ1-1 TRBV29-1 CSGTGGLNTEAFF
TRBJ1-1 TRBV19 CASSIRGSTEAFF
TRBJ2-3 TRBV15 CATSRDWAGGTDTQYF
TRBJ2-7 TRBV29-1 CSVQNGTSGFYEQYF
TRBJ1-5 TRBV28 CASSPGAGDNQPQHF
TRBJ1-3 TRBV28 CASSLGGRGGNTIYF
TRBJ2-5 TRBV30 CAWSGSGRGTQYF
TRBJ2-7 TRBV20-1 CSARVAGSYEQYF
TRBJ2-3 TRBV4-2 CASSQEAAGLADTQYF
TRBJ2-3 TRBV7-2 CASSFGGGSSDTQYF
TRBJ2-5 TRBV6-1 CASEPPDRVAQETQYF
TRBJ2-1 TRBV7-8 CASSSSGTGAYNEQFF
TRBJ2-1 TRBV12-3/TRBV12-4 CASRERARYNEQFF
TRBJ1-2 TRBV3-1 CVSSQEWGYGYTF
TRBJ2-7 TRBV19 CASSIAGEQYF
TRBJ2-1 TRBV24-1 CATSDPTAGYTEQFF